A single sample is the source of the 23 T cell receptor beta chains below, sequenced in a study of cytomegalovirus exposure and HLA in healthy donors. The primer mix had 60 Vbeta and 13 Jbeta primers. This table comes from immunoSEQ multiplex PCR, and its TCRdb copy is limited to in-frame clones, with some not included. The sample carries over 70,000 clones, about 70% recorded once. Material for sequencing was PBMCs. The receptors were sampled from a woman in her forties or fifties in good health and CMV-seropositive.

This chain connects TRBV2 to TRBJ1-5; D is possibly TRBD1 (5 bases). Trimming pared 1 base from V and 0 bases from J, leaving 7 bases between. Germline lookup yields CDR1 SNHLY and CDR2 FYNNEI. The CDR3 consists of 15 residues. The CDR3 loop reads CASSEEQDSNQPQHF. CDR3 in DNA: TGTGCCAGCAGTGAAGAACAGGATAGCAATCAGCCCCAGCATTTT.

The chain is built from TRBV28 and TRBJ2-7, with TRBD1 matching over 7 bases. Germline V gives CDR1 MDHEN, CDR2 SYDVKM. The CDR3 sequence is 15 residues long. V lost 5 bases and J lost 2; bases outside the gene matches: 9. CDR3: CASSRQGWGTYEQYF. CDR3 in DNA: TGTGCCAGCAGTAGACAGGGTTGGGGCACCTACGAGCAGTACTTC.

This chain links TRBV7-2 with TRBJ2-2; 7 bases line up with TRBD2. Trimming cost V 2 bases and J 7 bases; bases outside gene matches: 4. The CDR3 consists of 14 residues. Germline V gene sequence: CDR1 SGHTA, CDR2 FQGNSA. The CDR3 region is CASSLFREGGELFF. CDR3 DNA sequence: TGTGCCAGCAGCTTATTCAGGGAGGGCGGGGAGCTGTTTTTT.

The chain recombines TRBV4-2 with TRBJ2-3, with 8 bases fitting TRBD1. The CDR3 loop spans 16 amino acids. Per the germline V gene, CDR1 is LGHNA and CDR2 is YNFKEQ. V lost 0 bases to trimming and J lost 3 bases; unmatched junction nucleotides: 5. CDR3 sequence: CASSQDQGAPTDTQYF. For the CDR3, the DNA is TGTGCCAGCAGCCAAGATCAGGGGGCGCCGACAGATACGCAGTATTTT.

This chain joins TRBV5-4 and TRBJ2-1; 9 bases are a match to TRBD2. V shed 0 bases and J 8 bases; nucleotides not matched to a gene: 15. Germline CDR1 SGHNT, CDR2 YYREEE (reference sequence). The CDR3 totals 18 residues. The CDR3 DNA reads TGTGCCAGCAGCTTGGCCAACCTGATTAGCGGGAGTGTTTATGAGCAGTTCTTC. Translated, it gives CASSLANLISGSVYEQFF.

This rearrangement joins TRBV5-8 to TRBJ1-2; possible D gene TRBD1, 5 bases. In germline, CDR1 is SGHTS, CDR2 YDEGEE. This CDR3 spans 15 amino acids. V lost 1 base to trimming and J lost 8 bases, with 18 bases between them. CDR3 coding DNA: TGTGCCAGCAGCTTGTTTATAAGGGGCGAAGAGGGCTACACCTTC. Residues: CASSLFIRGEEGYTF.

V usage is TRBV30 and J usage is TRBJ2-1; D is uncertain. Trimming pared 2 bases from V and 6 bases from J, leaving 5 bases between. From germline, CDR1 is GTSNPN and CDR2 SVGIG (reference sequence). The CDR3 totals 11 residues. The CDR3 nucleotides are TGTGCCTGGAGTCCCCTCAATGAGCAGTTCTTC. This codes for CAWSPLNEQFF.

The J gene is TRBJ2-7, the V gene TRBV29-1; 9 bases are a match to TRBD1. The V segment lost 3 bases and the J segment 1 base; nucleotides outside the gene matches: 7. The CDR3 extends over 15 amino acids. From germline, CDR1 is SQVTM and CDR2 ANQGSEA. CDR3 loop: CSVEAGTGRSYEQYF. CDR3 nucleotide sequence: TGCAGCGTTGAGGCGGGGACAGGGAGGTCCTACGAGCAGTACTTC.

This clone showed up just once. The chain has TRBV19 and TRBJ2-4; TRBD2 agrees at 11 bases. The germline CDR1 and CDR2 sequences are LNHDA and SQIVND (reference sequence). Trimming at V came to 3 bases and at J to 4 bases, leaving 8 bases not matched to a gene. The CDR3 runs 17 residues. The CDR3 nucleotides are TGTGCCAGTAGTATTAAGGTAGCGGGGGGGCCTAAAAACATTCAGTACTTC. Translation gives CASSIKVAGGPKNIQYF.

This clone was found a few times. This chain connects TRBV18 to TRBJ2-7; 8 positions match TRBD1. Trimming took 8 bases from V and 2 from J; bases not matched to a gene: 5. The length of the CDR3 is 13 residues. In germline, CDR1 is KGHSH, CDR2 LQKENI. CDR3 region: CASTTGDTYEQYF. The DNA for the CDR3 is TGTGCCAGCACGACAGGGGACACCTACGAGCAGTACTTC.

The rearrangement uses TRBV5-4 and TRBJ1-2; D may be TRBD1 (6 bases). Germline V gene sequence: CDR1 SGHNT, CDR2 YYREEE (reference sequence). Trimming stripped 1 base from V and 2 bases from J, with 18 bases between. The CDR3 length is 17 residues. The CDR3 loop is CASSLKGHTGGNYGYTF. CDR3 bases: TGTGCCAGCAGCTTGAAGGGACATACGGGAGGGAACTATGGCTACACCTTC.

This clone appeared a few times. This rearrangement joins TRBV6-1 to TRBJ2-1; D is perhaps TRBD1 (6 bases). The germline V gene encodes CDR1 MNHNS and CDR2 SASEGT. The V end lost 3 bases, the J end lost 6 bases, and 12 bases lay between the germline ends. The CDR3 runs 14 residues. This chain's CDR3 is CASSEPGHGNEQFF. The CDR3, as DNA: TGTGCCAGCAGTGAGCCGGGACACGGCAATGAGCAGTTCTTC.

The chain joins TRBV5-1 to TRBJ2-5; 9 positions agree with TRBD2. The germline CDR1 and CDR2 sequences are SGHRS and YFSETQ. V dropped 2 bases and J dropped 2; count of bases not matched to a gene: 10. This CDR3 contains 17 residues. This CDR3 reads CASSLFTLAGTQETQYF. The CDR3 DNA reads TGCGCCAGCAGCTTATTTACCCTAGCGGGGACACAAGAGACCCAGTACTTC.

The chain's CDR3 is CASSPFGTSRGEQYF. The CDR3 DNA sequence: TGTGCCAGCAGCCCGTTTGGGACTAGCAGGGGCGAGCAGTACTTC. The genes are TRBV7-9 and TRBJ2-7, with TRBD2 identical over 9 bases. Germline trimming cut 5 bases from V and 6 bases from J; bases unmatched to any gene: 11. The CDR3 has 15 amino acids. The germline gives CDR1 SEHNR, CDR2 FQNEAQ (reference sequence).

The genes are TRBV7-2 and TRBJ1-3, with D perhaps TRBD1 (5 bases). Germline values: CDR1 SGHTA, CDR2 FQGNSA. This CDR3 spans 15 amino acids. Trimming shortened V by 4 bases and J by 0 bases, and 10 bases separated the two germline ends. Here the CDR3 DNA reads TGTGCCAGCAGCTATCTGGGGGGCTCTGGAAACACCATATATTTT. It codes for CASSYLGGSGNTIYF.

This clone was seen just once. V gene TRBV7-2 combines with J gene TRBJ1-1; D is ambiguous. The CDR3 covers 14 residues. Germline CDR1 reads SGHTA; CDR2 reads FQGNSA. V shed 1 base and J shed 1 base, with 7 bases lying between them. CDR3 sequence (DNA): TGTGCCAGCAGCTTAGGGGCACAGAACACTGAAGCTTTCTTT. Residues: CASSLGAQNTEAFF.

The chain employs TRBV6-6 and TRBJ1-4; 7 nucleotides line up with TRBD1. Looked up from germline, CDR1 is MNHNY and CDR2 is SVGAGI (reference sequence). V lost 2 bases and J lost 5; bases outside the gene matches: 8. CDR3 size: 16 residues. In DNA form, the CDR3 reads TGTGCCAGCAGTTACGTAAGGGACAGCCCCAATGAAAAACTGTTTTTT. Encoded protein: CASSYVRDSPNEKLFF.

The chain couples TRBV7-7 to TRBJ1-1; D might be TRBD1 (6 bases). The CDR3 is 14 amino acids. V was shortened by 1 base and J by 11 bases, with 17 bases between the two germline ends. Germline assignment: CDR1 SSHAT and CDR2 FNYEAQ (reference sequence). This chain's CDR3 is CASSLGIRGKGAFF. In nucleotides, the CDR3 is TGTGCCAGCAGCTTAGGAATAAGGGGGAAAGGGGCTTTCTTT. Drawing the rest from reference TRBV7-7 and TRBJ1-1, the complete variable domain is GAGVSQSPRYKVTKRGQDVTLRCDPISSHATLYWYQQALGQGPEFLTYFNYEAQPDKSGLPSDRFSAERPEGSISTLTIQRTEQRDSAMYRCASSLGIRGKGAFFGQGTRLTVV.

Details on this clone: Mismatch with germline at one junction end may stem from a read error. This rearrangement joins TRBV30 to TRBJ2-1; 8 nucleotides match TRBD2. Per germline, CDR1 GTSNPN and CDR2 SVGIG (reference sequence). The CDR3 loop spans 17 amino acids. CDR3 sequence: CAWTRDRSGSSSNEQFF. CDR3 DNA sequence: TGTGCCTGGACCCGAGACCGGAGCGGGAGTTCCTCCAATGAGCAGTTCTTC.

The chain uses TRBV6-1 and TRBJ1-1; D uncertain. The CDR3 is made up of 16 amino acids. CDR1 is MNHNS, CDR2 SASEGT, per germline. V dropped 0 bases and J dropped 1 base, with 12 bases sitting between them. The CDR3 region is CASSEALWGANTEAFF. The CDR3 coding sequence is TGTGCCAGCAGTGAAGCGCTCTGGGGAGCGAACACTGAAGCTTTCTTT.

This chain links TRBV25-1 with TRBJ2-5; TRBD2 is a possible D gene (6 bases). The CDR3 extends over 13 amino acids. CDR1 and CDR2 from the germline V gene are MGHDK and SYGVNS. Trimming pared 4 bases from V and 4 bases from J, leaving 10 bases between. The CDR3 region is CASSVGGTETQYF. In DNA, the CDR3 is TGTGCCAGCAGTGTTGGGGGGACAGAGACCCAGTACTTC.

This clone was observed a handful of times. The V and J genes are TRBV7-3 and TRBJ2-2; D is possibly TRBD2 (7 bases). V was clipped by 4 bases and J by 0 bases, with 18 bases between them. The CDR3 loop spans 18 amino acids. Looked up from germline, CDR1 is SGHTA and CDR2 is FQGTGA. The CDR3 nucleotides read TGTGCCAGCAGCTCCACCATGGGGGCGGGGGCGAACACCGGGGAGCTGTTTTTT. Its translation: CASSSTMGAGANTGELFF.

Only a few counts were recorded for this clone. V gene TRBV10-3 combines with J gene TRBJ2-2; possibly TRBD1 for D (5 bases). The CDR3 runs to 17 residues. The ends were cut back, 5 bases at V and 1 base at J, with 17 bases in the middle. Germline-derived CDR1 and CDR2 are ENHRY and SYGVKD. CDR3 coding DNA: TGTGCCATCAGTAACGACCGGACACAGATGAACACCGGGGAGCTGTTTTTT. The encoded protein is CAISNDRTQMNTGELFF.